This T cell receptor beta chain comes out of a study of T cell repertoires in cytomegalovirus infection. The CDR3 is 14 amino acids. The germline V gene has CDR1 GTSNPN and CDR2 SVGIG (reference sequence). The V end was cut by 2 bases, the J end by 4 bases, with 12 bases between. TCRdb redid the calling of the reads with MiXCR, one entry per CDR3 protein. The top ten clones hold around 3% of a sample with more than 650,000 distinct CDR3 sequences, 35% to 40% of them seen once. This chain connects TRBV30 to TRBJ1-3; no clear D. The clonotype originates from a human donor in good health (CMV status not recorded). Some clones in this sample may be carry-over from other donors' samples. The material sequenced was PBMCs. This CDR3 is CAWSIGAGGNTIYF. For the CDR3, the DNA is TGTGCCTGGAGTATTGGAGCCGGCGGAAACACCATATATTTT. Using reference TRBV30 and TRBJ1-3 for the parts outside the CDR3, the full variable domain is SQTIHQWPATLVQPVGSPLSLECTVEGTSNPNLYWYRQAAGRGLQLLFYSVGIGQISSEVPQNLSASRPQDRQFILSSKKLLLSDSGFYLCAWSIGAGGNTIYFGEGSWLTVV.